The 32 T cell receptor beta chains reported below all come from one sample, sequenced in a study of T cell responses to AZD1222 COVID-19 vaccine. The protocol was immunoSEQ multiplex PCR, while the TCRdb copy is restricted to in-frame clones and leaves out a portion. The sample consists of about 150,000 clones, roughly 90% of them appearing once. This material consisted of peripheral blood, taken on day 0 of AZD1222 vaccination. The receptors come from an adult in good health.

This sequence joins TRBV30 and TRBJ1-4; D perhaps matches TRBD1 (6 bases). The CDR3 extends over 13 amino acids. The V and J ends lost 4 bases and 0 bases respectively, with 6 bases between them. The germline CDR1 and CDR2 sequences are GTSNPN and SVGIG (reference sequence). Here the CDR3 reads CAWNRATNEKLFF. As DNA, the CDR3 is TGTGCCTGGAACAGGGCAACTAATGAAAAACTGTTTTTT.

The CDR3 spells CASSVLAGGNEQFF. The CDR3, as DNA: TGCGCCAGCAGTGTCCTAGCGGGAGGGAATGAGCAGTTCTTC. The chain joins TRBV10-2 to TRBJ2-1; TRBD2 matches at 12 bases. Germline loops: CDR1 WSHSY, CDR2 SAAADI. The V gene end was trimmed by 4 bases and the J gene end by 7 bases; junction bases not matched to a gene: 2. The CDR3 has 14 amino acids.

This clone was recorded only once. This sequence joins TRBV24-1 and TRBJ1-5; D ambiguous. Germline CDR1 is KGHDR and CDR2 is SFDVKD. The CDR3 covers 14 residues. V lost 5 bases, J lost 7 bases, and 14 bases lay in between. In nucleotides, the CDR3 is TGTGCCACCAGTGGGGGAAGGGTTTGGCAGCCCCAGCATTTT. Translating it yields CATSGGRVWQPQHF.

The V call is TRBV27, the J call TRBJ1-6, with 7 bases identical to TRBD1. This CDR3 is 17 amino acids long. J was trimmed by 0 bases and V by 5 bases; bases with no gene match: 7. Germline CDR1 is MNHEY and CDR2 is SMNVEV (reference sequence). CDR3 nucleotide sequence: TGTGCCAGCAGTGCGACAGGGTTAAGCTCCTATAATTCACCCCTCCACTTT. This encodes CASSATGLSSYNSPLHF.

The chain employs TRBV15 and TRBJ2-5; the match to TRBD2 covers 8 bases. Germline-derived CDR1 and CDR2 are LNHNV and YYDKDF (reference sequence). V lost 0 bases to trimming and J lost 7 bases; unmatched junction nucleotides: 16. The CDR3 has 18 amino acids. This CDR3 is CATSRDYGAGEVLGTQYF. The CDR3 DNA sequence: TGTGCCACCAGCAGAGATTACGGAGCGGGAGAAGTATTAGGGACCCAGTACTTC.

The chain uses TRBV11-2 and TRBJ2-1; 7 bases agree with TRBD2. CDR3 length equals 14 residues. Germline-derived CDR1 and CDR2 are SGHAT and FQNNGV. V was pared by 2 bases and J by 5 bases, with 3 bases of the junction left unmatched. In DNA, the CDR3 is TGTGCCAGCAGCTTACGGGCGGGGGACAATGAGCAGTTCTTC. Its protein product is CASSLRAGDNEQFF. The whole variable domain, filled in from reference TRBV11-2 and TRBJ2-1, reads EAGVAQSPRYKIIEKRQSVAFWCNPISGHATLYWYQQILGQGPKLLIQFQNNGVVDDSQLPKDRFSAERLKGVDSTLKIQPAKLEDSAVYLCASSLRAGDNEQFFGPGTRLTVL.

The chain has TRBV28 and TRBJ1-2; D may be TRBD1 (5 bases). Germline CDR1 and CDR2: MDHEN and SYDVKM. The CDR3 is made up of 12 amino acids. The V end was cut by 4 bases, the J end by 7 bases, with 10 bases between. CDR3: CASSSGLFGYTF. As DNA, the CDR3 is TGTGCCAGCAGTTCAGGGCTCTTTGGCTACACCTTC.

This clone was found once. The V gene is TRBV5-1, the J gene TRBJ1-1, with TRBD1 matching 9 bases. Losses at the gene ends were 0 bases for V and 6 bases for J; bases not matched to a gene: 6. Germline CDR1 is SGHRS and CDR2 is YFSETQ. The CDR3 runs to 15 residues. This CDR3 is CASSLAGTGYAEAFF. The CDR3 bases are TGCGCCAGCAGCTTGGCCGGGACAGGGTACGCTGAAGCTTTCTTT.

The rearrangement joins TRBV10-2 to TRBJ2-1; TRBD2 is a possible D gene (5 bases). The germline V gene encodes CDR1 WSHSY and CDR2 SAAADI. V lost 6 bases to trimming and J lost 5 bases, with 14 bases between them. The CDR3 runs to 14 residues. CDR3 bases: TGCGCCAGCAGGAGGGAGTCCCAGAACAATGAGCAGTTCTTC. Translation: CASRRESQNNEQFF.

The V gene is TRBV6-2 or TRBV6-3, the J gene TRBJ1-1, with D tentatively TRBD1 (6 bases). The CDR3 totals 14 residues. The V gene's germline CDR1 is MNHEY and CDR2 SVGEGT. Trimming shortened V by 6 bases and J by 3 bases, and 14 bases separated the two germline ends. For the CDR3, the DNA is TGTGCCAGCAGCCTAAGACAGGTCTACACTGAAGCTTTCTTT. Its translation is CASSLRQVYTEAFF.

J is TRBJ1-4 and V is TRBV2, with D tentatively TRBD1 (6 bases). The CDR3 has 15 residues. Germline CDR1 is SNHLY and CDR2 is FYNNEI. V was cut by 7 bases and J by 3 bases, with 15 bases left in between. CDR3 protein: CASTRGGVANEKLFF. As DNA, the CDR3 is TGTGCCAGCACCAGGGGTGGTGTGGCTAATGAAAAACTGTTTTTT.

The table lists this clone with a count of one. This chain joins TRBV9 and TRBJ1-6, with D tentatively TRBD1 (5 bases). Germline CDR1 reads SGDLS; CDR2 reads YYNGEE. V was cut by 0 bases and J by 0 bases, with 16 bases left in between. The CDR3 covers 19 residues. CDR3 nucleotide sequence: TGTGCCAGCAGCGTAGAGGACCTTGGGGCGAGCTCCTATAATTCACCCCTCCACTTT. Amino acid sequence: CASSVEDLGASSYNSPLHF.

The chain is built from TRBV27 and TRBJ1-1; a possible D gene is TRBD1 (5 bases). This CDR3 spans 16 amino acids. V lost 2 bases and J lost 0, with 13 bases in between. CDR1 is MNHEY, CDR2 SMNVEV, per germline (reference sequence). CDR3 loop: CASSLPGWAMNTEAFF. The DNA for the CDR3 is TGTGCCAGCAGTTTACCAGGGTGGGCTATGAACACTGAAGCTTTCTTT.

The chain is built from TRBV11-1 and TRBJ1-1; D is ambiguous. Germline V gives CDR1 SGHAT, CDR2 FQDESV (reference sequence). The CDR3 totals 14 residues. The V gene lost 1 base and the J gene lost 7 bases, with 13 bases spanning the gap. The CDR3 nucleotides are TGTGCCAGCAGCTTAGGGCAGCGAACCTTTGAAGCTTTCTTT. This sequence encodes CASSLGQRTFEAFF.

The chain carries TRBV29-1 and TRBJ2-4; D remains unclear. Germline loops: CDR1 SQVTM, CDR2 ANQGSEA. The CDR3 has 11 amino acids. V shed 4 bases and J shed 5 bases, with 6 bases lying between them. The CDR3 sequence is CSVATQNIQYF. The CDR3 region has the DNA TGCAGCGTTGCTACGCAAAACATTCAGTACTTC. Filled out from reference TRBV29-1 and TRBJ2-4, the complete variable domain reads SAVISQKPSRDICQRGTSLTIQCQVDSQVTMMFWYRQQPGQSLTLIATANQGSEATYESGFVIDKFPISRPNLTFSTLTVSNMSPEDSSIYLCSVATQNIQYFGAGTRLSVL.

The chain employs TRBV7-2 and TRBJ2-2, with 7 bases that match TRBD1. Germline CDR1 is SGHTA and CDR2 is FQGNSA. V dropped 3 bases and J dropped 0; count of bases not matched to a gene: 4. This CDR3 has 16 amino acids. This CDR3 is CASSFRQGPNTGELFF. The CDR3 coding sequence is TGTGCCAGCAGCTTCCGACAGGGACCGAACACCGGGGAGCTGTTTTTT. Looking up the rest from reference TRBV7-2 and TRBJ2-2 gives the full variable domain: GAGVSQSPSNKVTEKGKDVELRCDPISGHTALYWYRQSLGQGLEFLIYFQGNSAPDKSGLPSDRFSAERTGGSVSTLTIQRTQQEDSAVYLCASSFRQGPNTGELFFGEGSRLTVL.

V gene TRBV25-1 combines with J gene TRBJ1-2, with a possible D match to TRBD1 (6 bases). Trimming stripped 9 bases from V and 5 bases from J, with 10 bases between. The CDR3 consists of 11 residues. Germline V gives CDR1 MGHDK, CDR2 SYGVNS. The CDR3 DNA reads TGTGCCAGTAGGACAGTTTATGGCTACACCTTC. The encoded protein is CASRTVYGYTF.

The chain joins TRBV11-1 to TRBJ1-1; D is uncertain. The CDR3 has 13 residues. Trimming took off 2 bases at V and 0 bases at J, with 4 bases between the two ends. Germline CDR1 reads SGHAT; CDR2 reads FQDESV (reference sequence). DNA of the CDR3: TGTGCCAGCAGCTTAAGGATGAACACTGAAGCTTTCTTT. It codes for CASSLRMNTEAFF.

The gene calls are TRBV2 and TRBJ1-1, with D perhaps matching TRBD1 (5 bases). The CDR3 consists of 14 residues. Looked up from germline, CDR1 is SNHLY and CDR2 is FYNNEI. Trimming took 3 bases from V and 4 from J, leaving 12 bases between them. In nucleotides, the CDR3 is TGTGCCAGCAGTGACGGGGTGAGGGGCACTGAAGCTTTCTTT. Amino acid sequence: CASSDGVRGTEAFF.

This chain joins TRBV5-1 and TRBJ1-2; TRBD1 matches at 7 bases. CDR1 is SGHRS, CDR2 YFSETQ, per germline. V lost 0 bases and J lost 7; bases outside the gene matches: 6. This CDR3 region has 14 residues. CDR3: CASSLVLGQAGYTF. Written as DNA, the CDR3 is TGCGCCAGCAGCTTGGTCTTAGGACAGGCTGGCTACACCTTC.

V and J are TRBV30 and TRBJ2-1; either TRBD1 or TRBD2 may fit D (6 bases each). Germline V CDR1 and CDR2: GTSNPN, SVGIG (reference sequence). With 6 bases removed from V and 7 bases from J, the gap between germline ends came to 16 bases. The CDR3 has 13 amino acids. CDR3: CACRTRGTNEQFF. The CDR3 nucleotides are TGTGCCTGTCGTACACGCGGGACAAATGAGCAGTTCTTC.

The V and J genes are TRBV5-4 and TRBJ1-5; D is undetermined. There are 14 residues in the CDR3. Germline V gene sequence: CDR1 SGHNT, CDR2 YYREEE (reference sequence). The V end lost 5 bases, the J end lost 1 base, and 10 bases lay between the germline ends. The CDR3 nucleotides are TGTGCCAGCAGTATCATCGACAGCAATCAGCCCCAGCATTTT. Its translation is CASSIIDSNQPQHF.

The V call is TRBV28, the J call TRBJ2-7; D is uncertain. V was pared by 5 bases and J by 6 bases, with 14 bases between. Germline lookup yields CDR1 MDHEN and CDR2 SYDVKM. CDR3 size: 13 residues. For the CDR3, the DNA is TGTGCCAGCAGTCATCGCAGTACTGTCGAGCAGTACTTC. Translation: CASSHRSTVEQYF.

The CDR3 bases are TGCGCCAGCAGCCAATCCTCGGGACAGGGCATCTATGGCTACACCTTC. Protein: CASSQSSGQGIYGYTF. The rearrangement joins TRBV4-3 to TRBJ1-2; 9 bases are a match to TRBD1. Germline V lookup: CDR1 LGHNA, CDR2 YSLEER. The CDR3 is made up of 16 amino acids. V shed 2 bases, J shed 4 bases, and the junction held 8 bases outside the gene matches.

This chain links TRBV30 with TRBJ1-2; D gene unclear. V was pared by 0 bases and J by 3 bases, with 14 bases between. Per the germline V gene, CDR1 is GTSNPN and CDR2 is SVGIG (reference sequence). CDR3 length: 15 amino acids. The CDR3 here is CAWSVTRQEHYGYTF. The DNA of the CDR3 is TGTGCCTGGAGTGTCACCCGACAAGAGCACTATGGCTACACCTTC.

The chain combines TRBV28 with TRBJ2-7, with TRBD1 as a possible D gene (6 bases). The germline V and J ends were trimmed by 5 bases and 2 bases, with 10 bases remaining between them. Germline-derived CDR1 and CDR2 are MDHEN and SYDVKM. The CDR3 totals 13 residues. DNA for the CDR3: TGTGCCAGCAGTATGACAGGACCCTACGAGCAGTACTTC. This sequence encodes CASSMTGPYEQYF.

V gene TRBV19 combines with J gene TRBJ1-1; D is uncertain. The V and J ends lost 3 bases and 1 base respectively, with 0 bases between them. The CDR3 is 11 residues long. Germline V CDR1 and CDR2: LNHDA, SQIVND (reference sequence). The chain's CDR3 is CASSMNTEAFF. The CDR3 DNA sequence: TGTGCCAGTAGTATGAACACTGAAGCTTTCTTT.

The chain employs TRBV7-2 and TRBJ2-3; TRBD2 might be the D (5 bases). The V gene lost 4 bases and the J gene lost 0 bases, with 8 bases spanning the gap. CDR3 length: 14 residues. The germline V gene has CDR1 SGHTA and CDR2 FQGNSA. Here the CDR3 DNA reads TGTGCCAGCAGCTCTTGGACTAGCACAGATACGCAGTATTTT. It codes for CASSSWTSTDTQYF.

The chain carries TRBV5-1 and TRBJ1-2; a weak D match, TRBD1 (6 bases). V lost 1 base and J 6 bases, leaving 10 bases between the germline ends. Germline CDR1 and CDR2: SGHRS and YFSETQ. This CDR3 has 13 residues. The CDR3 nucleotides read TGCGCCAGCAGCTTGTATCCAGGGGATGGCTACACCTTC. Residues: CASSLYPGDGYTF.

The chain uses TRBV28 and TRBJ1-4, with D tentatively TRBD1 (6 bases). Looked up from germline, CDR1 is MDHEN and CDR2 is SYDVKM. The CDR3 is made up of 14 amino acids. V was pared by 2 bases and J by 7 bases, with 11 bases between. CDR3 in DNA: TGTGCCAGCAGTTTAGGGGGGCGGAGTGAAAAACTGTTTTTT. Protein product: CASSLGGRSEKLFF.

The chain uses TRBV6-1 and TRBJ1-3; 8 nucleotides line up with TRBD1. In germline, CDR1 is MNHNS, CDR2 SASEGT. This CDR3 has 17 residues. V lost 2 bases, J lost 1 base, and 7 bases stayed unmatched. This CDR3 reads CASSEKRTGRSGNTIYF. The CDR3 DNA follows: TGTGCCAGCAGTGAAAAAAGGACAGGGCGATCTGGAAACACCATATATTTT.

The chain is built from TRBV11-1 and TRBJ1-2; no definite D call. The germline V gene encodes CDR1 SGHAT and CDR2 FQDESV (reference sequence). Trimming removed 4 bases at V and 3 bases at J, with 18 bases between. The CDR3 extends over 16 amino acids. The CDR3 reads CASSSITDLPHYGYTF. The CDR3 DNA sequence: TGTGCCAGCAGCTCTATCACGGACCTCCCACACTATGGCTACACCTTC.